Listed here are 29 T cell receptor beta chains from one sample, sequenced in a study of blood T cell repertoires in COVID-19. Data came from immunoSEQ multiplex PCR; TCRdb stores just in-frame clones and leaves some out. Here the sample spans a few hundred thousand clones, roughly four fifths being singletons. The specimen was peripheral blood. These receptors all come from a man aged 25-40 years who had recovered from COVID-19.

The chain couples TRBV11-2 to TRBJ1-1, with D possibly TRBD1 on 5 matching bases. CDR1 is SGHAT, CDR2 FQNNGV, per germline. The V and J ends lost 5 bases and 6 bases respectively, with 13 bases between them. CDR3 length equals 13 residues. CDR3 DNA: TGTGCCAGCAGCCTAGGTGTGGGGCCTGAAGCTTTCTTT. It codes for CASSLGVGPEAFF. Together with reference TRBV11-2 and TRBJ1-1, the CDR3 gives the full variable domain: EAGVAQSPRYKIIEKRQSVAFWCNPISGHATLYWYQQILGQGPKLLIQFQNNGVVDDSQLPKDRFSAERLKGVDSTLKIQPAKLEDSAVYLCASSLGVGPEAFFGQGTRLTVV.

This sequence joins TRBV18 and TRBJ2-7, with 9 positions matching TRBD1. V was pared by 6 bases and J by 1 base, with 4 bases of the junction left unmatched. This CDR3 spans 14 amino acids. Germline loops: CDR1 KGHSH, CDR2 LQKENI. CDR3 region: CASSPGQGSYEQYV. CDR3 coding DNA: TGTGCCAGCTCCCCGGGACAGGGTTCCTACGAGCAGTACGTC.

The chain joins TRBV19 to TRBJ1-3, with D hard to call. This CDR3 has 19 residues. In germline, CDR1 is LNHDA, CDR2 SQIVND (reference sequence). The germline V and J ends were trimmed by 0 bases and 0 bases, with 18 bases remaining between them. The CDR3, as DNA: TGTGCCAGTAGTATAGATCGGAGGGAACCCTTAAACTCTGGAAACACCATATATTTT. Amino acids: CASSIDRREPLNSGNTIYF.

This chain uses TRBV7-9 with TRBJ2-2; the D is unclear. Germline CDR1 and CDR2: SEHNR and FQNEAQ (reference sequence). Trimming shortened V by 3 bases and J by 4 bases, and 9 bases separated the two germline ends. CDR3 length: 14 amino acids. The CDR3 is CASSFRQATGELFF. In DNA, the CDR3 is TGTGCCAGCAGCTTTCGGCAGGCCACCGGGGAGCTGTTTTTT. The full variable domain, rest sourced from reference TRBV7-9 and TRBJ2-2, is DTGVSQNPRHKITKRGQNVTFRCDPISEHNRLYWYRQTLGQGPEFLTYFQNEAQLEKSRLLSDRFSAERPKGSFSTLEIQRTEQGDSAMYLCASSFRQATGELFFGEGSRLTVL.

CDR3 loop: CASSPLGQGGGGNTIYF. The DNA for the CDR3 is TGCGCCAGCAGCCCGCTGGGACAGGGTGGAGGTGGAAACACCATATATTTT. The J gene is TRBJ1-3, the V gene TRBV5-1; 9 bases are a match to TRBD1. After removal of 4 bases from V and 3 bases from J, the junction contained 11 bases not matched to a gene. The germline CDR1 and CDR2 sequences are SGHRS and YFSETQ. This CDR3 is built from 17 residues. The full variable domain, completed using reference TRBV5-1 and TRBJ1-3, is KAGVTQTPRYLIKTRGQQVTLSCSPISGHRSVSWYQQTPGQGLQFLFEYFSETQRNKGNFPGRFSGRQFSNSRSEMNVSTLELGDSALYLCASSPLGQGGGGNTIYFGEGSWLTVV.

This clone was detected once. As DNA, the CDR3 is TGTGCCAGCAGCGTAGAGGATAGGGGCGGCTATGGCTACACCTTC. Translation gives CASSVEDRGGYGYTF. The V gene is TRBV9, the J gene TRBJ1-2, with D perhaps TRBD1 (5 bases). Trimming took 0 bases from V and 4 from J, leaving 13 bases between them. This CDR3 is built from 15 residues. Germline values: CDR1 SGDLS, CDR2 YYNGEE.

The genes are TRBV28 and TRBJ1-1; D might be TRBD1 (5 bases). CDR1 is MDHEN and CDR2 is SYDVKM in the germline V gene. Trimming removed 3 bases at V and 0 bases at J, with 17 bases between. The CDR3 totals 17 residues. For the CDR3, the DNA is TGTGCCAGCAGTTTCTTGGTGGGGGGATCTATGAACACTGAAGCTTTCTTT. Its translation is CASSFLVGGSMNTEAFF.

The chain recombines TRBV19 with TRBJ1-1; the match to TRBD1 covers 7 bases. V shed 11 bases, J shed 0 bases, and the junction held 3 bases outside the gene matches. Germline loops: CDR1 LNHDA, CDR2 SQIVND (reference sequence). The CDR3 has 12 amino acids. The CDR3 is CACGTVNTEAFF. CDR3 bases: TGTGCCTGTGGGACAGTGAACACTGAAGCTTTCTTT.

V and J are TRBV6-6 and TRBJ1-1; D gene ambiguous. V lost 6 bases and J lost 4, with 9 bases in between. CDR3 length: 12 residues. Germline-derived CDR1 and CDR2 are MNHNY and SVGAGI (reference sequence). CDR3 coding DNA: TGTGCCAGCAGGGAGTTTAGCACTGAAGCTTTCTTT. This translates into CASREFSTEAFF.

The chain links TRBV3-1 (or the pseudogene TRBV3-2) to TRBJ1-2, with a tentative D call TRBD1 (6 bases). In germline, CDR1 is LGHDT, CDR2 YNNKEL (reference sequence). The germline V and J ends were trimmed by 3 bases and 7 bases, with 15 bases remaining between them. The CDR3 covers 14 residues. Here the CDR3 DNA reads TGTGCCAGCAGCCACCCCAGGGGAACTACTGGCTACACCTTC. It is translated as CASSHPRGTTGYTF.

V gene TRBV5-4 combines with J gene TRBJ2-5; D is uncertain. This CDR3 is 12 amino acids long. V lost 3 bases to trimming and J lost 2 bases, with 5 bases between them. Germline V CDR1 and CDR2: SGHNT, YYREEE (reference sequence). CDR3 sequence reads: CASSSEQETQYF. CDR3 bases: TGTGCCAGCAGCTCGGAGCAAGAGACCCAGTACTTC. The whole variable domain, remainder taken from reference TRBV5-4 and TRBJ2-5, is ETGVTQSPTHLIKTRGQQVTLRCSSQSGHNTVSWYQQALGQGPQFIFQYYREEENGRGNFPPRFSGLQFPNYSSELNVNALELDDSALYLCASSSEQETQYFGPGTRLLVL.

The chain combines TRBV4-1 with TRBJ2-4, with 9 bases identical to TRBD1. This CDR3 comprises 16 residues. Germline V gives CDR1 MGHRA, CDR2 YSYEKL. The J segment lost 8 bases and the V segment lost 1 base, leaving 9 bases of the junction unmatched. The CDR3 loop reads CASSQATGTGRYIQYF. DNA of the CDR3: TGCGCCAGCAGCCAAGCTACCGGGACAGGGAGGTACATTCAGTACTTC.

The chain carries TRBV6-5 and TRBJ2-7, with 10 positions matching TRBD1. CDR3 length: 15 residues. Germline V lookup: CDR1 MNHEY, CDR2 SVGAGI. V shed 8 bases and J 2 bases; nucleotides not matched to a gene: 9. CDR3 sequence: CASGKGDRGTYEQYF. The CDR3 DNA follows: TGTGCCAGCGGAAAGGGGGACAGGGGAACCTACGAGCAGTACTTC.

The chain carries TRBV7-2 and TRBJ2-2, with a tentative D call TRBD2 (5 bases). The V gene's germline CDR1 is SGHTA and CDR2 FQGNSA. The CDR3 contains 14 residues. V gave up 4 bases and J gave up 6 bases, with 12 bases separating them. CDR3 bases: TGTGCCAGCAGCTCGTTCGGGGATGCCGGGGAGCTGTTTTTT. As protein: CASSSFGDAGELFF.

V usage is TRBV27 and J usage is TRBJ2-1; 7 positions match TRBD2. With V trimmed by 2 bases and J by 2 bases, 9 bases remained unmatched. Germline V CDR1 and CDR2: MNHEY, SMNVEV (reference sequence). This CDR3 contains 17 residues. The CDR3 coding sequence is TGTGCCAGCAGTTTAGGGGACTACCCGCTACCCTACAATGAGCAGTTCTTC. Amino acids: CASSLGDYPLPYNEQFF.

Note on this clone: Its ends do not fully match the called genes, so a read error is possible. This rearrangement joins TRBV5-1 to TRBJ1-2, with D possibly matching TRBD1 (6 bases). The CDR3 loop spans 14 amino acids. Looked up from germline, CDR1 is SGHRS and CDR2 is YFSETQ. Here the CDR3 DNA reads TGCGCCAGCAGCGCCCAGGGGTCCCCTTTTTCGGGATCCTTC. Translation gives CASSAQGSPFSGSF.

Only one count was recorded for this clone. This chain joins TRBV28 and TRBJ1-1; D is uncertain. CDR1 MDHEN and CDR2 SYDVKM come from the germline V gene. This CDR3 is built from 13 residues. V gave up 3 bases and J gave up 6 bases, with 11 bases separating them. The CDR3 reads CASSLVPRAEAFF. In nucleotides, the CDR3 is TGTGCCAGCAGTTTGGTTCCTAGAGCTGAAGCTTTCTTT. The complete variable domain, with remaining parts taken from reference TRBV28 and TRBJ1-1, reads DVKVTQSSRYLVKRTGEKVFLECVQDMDHENMFWYRQDPGLGLRLIYFSYDVKMKEKGDIPEGYSVSREKKERFSLILESASTNQTSMYLCASSLVPRAEAFFGQGTRLTVV.

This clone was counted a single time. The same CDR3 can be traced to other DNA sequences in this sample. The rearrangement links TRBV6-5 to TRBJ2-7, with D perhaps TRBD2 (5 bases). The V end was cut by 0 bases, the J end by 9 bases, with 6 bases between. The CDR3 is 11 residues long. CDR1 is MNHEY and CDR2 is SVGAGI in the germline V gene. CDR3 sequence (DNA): TGTGCCAGCAGTTACTCAGGAGGGCAGTACTTC. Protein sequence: CASSYSGGQYF.

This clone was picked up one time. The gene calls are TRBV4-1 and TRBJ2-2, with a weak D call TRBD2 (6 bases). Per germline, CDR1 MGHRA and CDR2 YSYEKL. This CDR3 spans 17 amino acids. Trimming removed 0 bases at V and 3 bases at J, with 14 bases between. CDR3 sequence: CASSQDNRGSDTGELFF. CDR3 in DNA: TGCGCCAGCAGCCAAGATAACCGGGGGTCGGACACCGGGGAGCTGTTTTTT.

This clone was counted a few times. As DNA, the CDR3 is TGTGCCAGCCTTCTAGCGGGGGTTTCAGATACGCAGTATTTT. Translated: CASLLAGVSDTQYF. V usage is TRBV5-4 and J usage is TRBJ2-3, with 10 positions matching TRBD2. The J segment lost 4 bases and the V segment lost 7 bases, leaving 6 bases of the junction unmatched. This CDR3 comprises 14 residues. The V gene's germline CDR1 is SGHNT and CDR2 YYREEE (reference sequence). Full variable domain (outside the CDR3, taken from reference TRBV5-4 and TRBJ2-3): ETGVTQSPTHLIKTRGQQVTLRCSSQSGHNTVSWYQQALGQGPQFIFQYYREEENGRGNFPPRFSGLQFPNYSSELNVNALELDDSALYLCASLLAGVSDTQYFGPGTRLTVL.

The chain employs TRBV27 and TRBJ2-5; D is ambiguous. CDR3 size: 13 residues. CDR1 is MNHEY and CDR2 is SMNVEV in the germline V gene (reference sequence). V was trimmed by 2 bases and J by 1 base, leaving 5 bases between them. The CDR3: CASSLNFQETQYF. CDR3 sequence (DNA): TGTGCCAGCAGTTTAAACTTCCAAGAGACCCAGTACTTC.

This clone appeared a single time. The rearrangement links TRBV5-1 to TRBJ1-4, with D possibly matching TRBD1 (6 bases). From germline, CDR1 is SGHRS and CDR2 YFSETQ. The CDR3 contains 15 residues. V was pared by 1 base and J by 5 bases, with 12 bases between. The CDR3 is CASSLKDSPNEKLFF. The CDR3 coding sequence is TGCGCCAGCAGCTTGAAGGACAGCCCAAATGAAAAACTGTTTTTT.

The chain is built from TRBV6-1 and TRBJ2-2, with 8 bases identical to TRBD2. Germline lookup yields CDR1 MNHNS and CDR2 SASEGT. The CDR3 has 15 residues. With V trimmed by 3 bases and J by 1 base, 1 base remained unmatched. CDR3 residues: CASSDAGGNTGELFF. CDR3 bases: TGTGCCAGCAGTGATGCGGGGGGGAACACCGGGGAGCTGTTTTTT.

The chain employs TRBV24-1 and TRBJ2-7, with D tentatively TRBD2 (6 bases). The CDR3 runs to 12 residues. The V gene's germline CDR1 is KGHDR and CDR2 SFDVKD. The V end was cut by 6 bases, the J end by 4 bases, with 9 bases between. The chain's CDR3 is CATSTGRYEQYF. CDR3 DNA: TGTGCCACCAGTACGGGGAGGTACGAGCAGTACTTC.

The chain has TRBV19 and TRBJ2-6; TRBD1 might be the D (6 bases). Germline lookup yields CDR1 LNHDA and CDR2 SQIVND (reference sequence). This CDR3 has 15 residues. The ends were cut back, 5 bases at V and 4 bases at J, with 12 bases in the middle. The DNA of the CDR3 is TGTGCCAGTAGTCCGACAGGTTCCGGGGCCAACGTCCTGACTTTC. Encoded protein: CASSPTGSGANVLTF. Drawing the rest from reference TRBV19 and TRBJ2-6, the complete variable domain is DGGITQSPKYLFRKEGQNVTLSCEQNLNHDAMYWYRQDPGQGLRLIYYSQIVNDFQKGDIAEGYSVSREKKESFPLTVTSAQKNPTAFYLCASSPTGSGANVLTFGAGSRLTVL.

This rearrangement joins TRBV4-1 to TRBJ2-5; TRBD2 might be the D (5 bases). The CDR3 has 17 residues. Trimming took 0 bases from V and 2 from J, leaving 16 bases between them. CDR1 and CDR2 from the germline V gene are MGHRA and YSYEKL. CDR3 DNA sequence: TGCGCCAGCAGCCAAGATACGCTAACACGGGGACAAGAGACCCAGTACTTC. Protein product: CASSQDTLTRGQETQYF.

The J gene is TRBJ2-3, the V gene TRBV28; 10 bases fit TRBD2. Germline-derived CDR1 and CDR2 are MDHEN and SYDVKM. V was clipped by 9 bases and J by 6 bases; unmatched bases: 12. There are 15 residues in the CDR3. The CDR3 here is CASSRLAGAGDTQYF. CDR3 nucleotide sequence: TGTGCCAGTTCCCGTCTAGCGGGGGCGGGGGATACGCAGTATTTT.

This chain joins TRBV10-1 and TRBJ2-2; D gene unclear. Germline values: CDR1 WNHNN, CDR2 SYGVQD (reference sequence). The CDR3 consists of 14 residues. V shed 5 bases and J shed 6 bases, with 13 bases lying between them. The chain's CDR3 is CASSPYYAAGELFF. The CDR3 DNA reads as TGCGCCAGCAGTCCCTACTATGCGGCCGGGGAGCTGTTTTTT.

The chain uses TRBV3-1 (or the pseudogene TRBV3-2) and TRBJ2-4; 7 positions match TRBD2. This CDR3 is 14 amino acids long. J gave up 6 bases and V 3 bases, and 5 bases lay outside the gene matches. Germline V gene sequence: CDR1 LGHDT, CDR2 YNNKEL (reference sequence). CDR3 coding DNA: TGTGCCAGCAGCCAGACTAGCTTGGCAAACATTCAGTACTTC. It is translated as CASSQTSLANIQYF.